This T cell receptor (beta chain) derives from a study of blood T cell repertoires in COVID-19. Study at large: Samples representing acute and convalescent COVID-19 were sourced from the United States, Italy and Spain.

The germline gives CDR1 LGHNT, CDR2 FRNRAP. The V end was cut by 6 bases, the J end by 0 bases, with 14 bases between. The CDR3 totals 16 residues. Authors' methods: Counts of nucleated cells, estimated from reference gene primer amplification, were obtained. Sequencing was performed with immunoSEQ multiplex PCR; in TCRdb, only in-frame clones are kept and a portion is missing. V, J and clone size derive from that table, while D and trimming were established from the DNA sequence. The sample has fewer than 40,000 clones, 80% to 90% seen once. This sequence joins TRBV12-5 and TRBJ2-2; D remains unclear. Specimen: peripheral blood. This receptor was taken from a man in his 60s with active COVID-19. CDR3 loop: CASGEDTFANTGELFF. In DNA, the CDR3 is TGTGCTAGTGGAGAAGACACTTTCGCGAACACCGGGGAGCTGTTTTTT.